This T cell receptor (beta chain) was identified in a study of shared clonotypes between healthy human individuals. The sample holds a few counts of this clone. Measured with immunoSEQ multiplex PCR; TCRdb has only the in-frame clones, and not every one. Of 550,000 to 700,000 clones in the sample, about three quarters were seen once. V lost 3 bases and J 7 bases, leaving 14 bases between the germline ends. The V gene's germline CDR1 is SGHDT and CDR2 YYEEEE. CDR3 size: 14 residues. The material sequenced was memory CD4+ T cells sorted from blood. The subset: CD45RA-negative fraction. The sequence was obtained from a woman aged 30 to 39 in good health. This sequence joins TRBV5-6 and TRBJ1-5, with D perhaps matching TRBD1 (5 bases). CDR3 region: CASSWGPQVQPQHF. The CDR3 nucleotides are TGTGCCAGCAGCTGGGGACCCCAGGTGCAGCCCCAGCATTTT.